This TCR beta chain was obtained from a study of OX40 agonist ivuxolimab in advanced cancers. Here immunoSEQ multiplex PCR was the method, and the copy in TCRdb shows in-frame clones only, minus some. The data hold about 81,000 clones, with about 86% observed a single time. The starting material was CD4+ or CD8+ T cells sorted from blood, obtained in a trial of the OX40 agonist ivuxolimab. The origin of this receptor is an adult with an advanced solid tumor such as melanoma, head and neck, liver or kidney cancer.

The chain's CDR3 is CASSFFGRVAKNIQYF. The CDR3 coding sequence is TGTGCCAGCAGTTTTTTCGGGAGAGTAGCCAAAAACATTCAGTACTTC. This chain connects TRBV27 to TRBJ2-4; D is perhaps TRBD2 (6 bases). This CDR3 has 16 residues. The germline gives CDR1 MNHEY, CDR2 SMNVEV (reference sequence). The V and J ends lost 3 bases and 0 bases respectively, with 12 bases between them.